A single sample is the source of the 5 T cell receptor beta chains below, sequenced in a study of CD8+ T cells in alopecia areata. Extracted from the samples, RNA was reverse transcribed into cDNA to serve as the sequencing template. Assay used: immunoSEQ multiplex PCR; TCRdb lists only in-frame clones, some missing. The sample lists 180,000 or so clones; less than 75% were seen once. The sample here was CD8+ T cells sorted from blood, taken at week 0. Receptors were obtained from a human donor with alopecia areata.

This sequence joins TRBV9 and TRBJ1-1; D may be TRBD1 (6 bases). The CDR3 loop spans 14 amino acids. Germline lookup yields CDR1 SGDLS and CDR2 YYNGEE. With 0 bases removed from V and 5 bases from J, the gap between germline ends came to 11 bases. The CDR3 nucleotides read TGTGCCAGCAGCGTAGCAGGGGTTAGGACTGAAGCTTTCTTT. It specifies CASSVAGVRTEAFF.

DNA of the CDR3: TGTGCCAGCAGCAACCGGGACAGGGCGAGGGGAACTGAAGCTTTCTTT. Translating it yields CASSNRDRARGTEAFF. This chain links TRBV9 with TRBJ1-1, with 9 bases identical to TRBD1. Per germline, CDR1 SGDLS and CDR2 YYNGEE. The CDR3 runs 16 residues. V lost 4 bases, J lost 5 bases, and 12 bases stayed unmatched.

The CDR3: CASKVSDTQYF. The DNA for the CDR3 is TGTGCCAGCAAAGTTTCAGATACGCAGTATTTT. The chain employs TRBV13 and TRBJ2-3, with D hard to call. This CDR3 spans 11 amino acids. V was pared by 7 bases and J by 4 bases, with 6 bases between. CDR1 PRHDT and CDR2 FYEKMQ come from the germline V gene (reference sequence).

The J gene is TRBJ1-2, the V gene TRBV29-1, with D possibly TRBD1 on 5 matching bases. This CDR3 has 12 residues. Germline CDR1 is SQVTM and CDR2 is ANQGSEA. V was cut by 1 base and J by 3 bases, with 6 bases left in between. The CDR3 region has the DNA TGCAGCGTTGAAGGACAGCACTATGGCTACACCTTC. Translating gives CSVEGQHYGYTF. Based on the CDR3 plus reference TRBV29-1 and TRBJ1-2, the full variable domain is SAVISQKPSRDICQRGTSLTIQCQVDSQVTMMFWYRQQPGQSLTLIATANQGSEATYESGFVIDKFPISRPNLTFSTLTVSNMSPEDSSIYLCSVEGQHYGYTFGSGTRLTVV.

CDR3 amino acids: CSAAGGENTEAFF. As DNA, the CDR3 is TGCAGCGCCGCTGGTGGGGAGAACACTGAAGCTTTCTTT. J is TRBJ1-1 and V is TRBV29-1; D uncertain. From germline, CDR1 is SQVTM and CDR2 ANQGSEA. The length of the CDR3 is 13 residues. V was pared by 7 bases and J by 1 base, with 13 bases between.